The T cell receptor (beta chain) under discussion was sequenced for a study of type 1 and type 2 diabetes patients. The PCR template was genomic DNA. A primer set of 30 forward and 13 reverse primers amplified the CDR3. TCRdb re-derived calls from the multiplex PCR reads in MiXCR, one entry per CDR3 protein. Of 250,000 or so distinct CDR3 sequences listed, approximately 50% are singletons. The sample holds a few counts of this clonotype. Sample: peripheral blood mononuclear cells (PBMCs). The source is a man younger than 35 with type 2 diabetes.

Written as DNA, the CDR3 is TGTGCCAGCAGCTTAGAGGACAGGGTGGATGAAGCTTTCTTT. Protein: CASSLEDRVDEAFF. This sequence joins TRBV7-9 and TRBJ1-1; 8 nucleotides line up with TRBD1. The V gene end was trimmed by 1 base and the J gene end by 7 bases; junction bases not matched to a gene: 5. The germline gives CDR1 SEHNR, CDR2 FQNEAQ (reference sequence). The CDR3 length is 14 residues.